Following are 10 T cell receptor beta chains from one sample sequenced in a study of T cells in Graves' hyperthyroidism and ophthalmopathy. Amplified regions were TCR beta CDR3 sequences from RNA transcripts. The TCR CDR3 first-round RT-PCR relied on the HTBI primer set. From the multiplex PCR reads, TCRdb called clonotypes with MiXCR, one entry per CDR3 protein. The table shows approximately 400,000 distinct CDR3 sequences, with around 15% occurring only once. Sequencing used blood. The receptor set was obtained from a man aged 50 to 59 with Graves' ophthalmopathy.

There are many counts of this clonotype. V usage is TRBV2 and J usage is TRBJ2-5, with D uncertain. Looked up from germline, CDR1 is SNHLY and CDR2 is FYNNEI. This CDR3 comprises 12 residues. The V and J ends lost 3 bases and 4 bases respectively, with 6 bases between them. CDR3 sequence: CASSESAETQYF. The CDR3 bases are TGTGCCAGCAGTGAGTCGGCAGAGACCCAGTACTTC.

This clonotype was seen repeatedly, ten times or more. The gene calls are TRBV20-1 and TRBJ1-1; no clear D. The length of the CDR3 is 13 residues. V lost 0 bases and J lost 0, with 5 bases in between. In germline, CDR1 is DFQATT, CDR2 SNEGSKA (reference sequence). The CDR3, as DNA: TGCAGTGCTAGAGATCCGTTGAACACTGAAGCTTTCTTT. This translates into CSARDPLNTEAFF.

This chain links TRBV5-4 with TRBJ2-1; 8 bases map to TRBD2. The V segment lost 0 bases and the J segment 7 bases; nucleotides outside the gene matches: 15. This CDR3 region has 18 residues. CDR1 and CDR2 from the germline V gene are SGHNT and YYREEE (reference sequence). CDR3 DNA sequence: TGTGCCAGCAGCTTGGCCTTTAGGACTAGCATAGAGTCAAATGAGCAGTTCTTC. As protein: CASSLAFRTSIESNEQFF. The full variable domain, completed using reference TRBV5-4 and TRBJ2-1, is ETGVTQSPTHLIKTRGQQVTLRCSSQSGHNTVSWYQQALGQGPQFIFQYYREEENGRGNFPPRFSGLQFPNYSSELNVNALELDDSALYLCASSLAFRTSIESNEQFFGPGTRLTVL.

At least ten counts were recorded for this clonotype. CDR3 sequence (DNA): TGTGCCAGCTCACCGAACGGACAGGACACCATATATTTT. Protein product: CASSPNGQDTIYF. The rearrangement uses TRBV18 and TRBJ1-3; the match to TRBD1 covers 7 bases. V lost 3 bases and J lost 8; bases outside the gene matches: 4. CDR1 and CDR2 from the germline V gene are KGHSH and LQKENI. The CDR3 sequence is 13 residues long.

The genes are TRBV30 and TRBJ1-2; D may be TRBD1 (6 bases). This CDR3 contains 12 residues. V was clipped by 5 bases and J by 6 bases, with 13 bases between them. CDR1 is GTSNPN and CDR2 is SVGIG in the germline V gene (reference sequence). The CDR3 bases are TGTGCCTGGGAAACAGGGTCTCATGGCTACACCTTC. Translating gives CAWETGSHGYTF.

This clonotype has only a few counts. The chain is built from TRBV20-1 and TRBJ2-1; D is perhaps TRBD1 (5 bases). The germline V and J ends were trimmed by 0 bases and 8 bases, with 14 bases remaining between them. Germline V gene sequence: CDR1 DFQATT, CDR2 SNEGSKA (reference sequence). The CDR3 is 14 residues long. CDR3 protein: CSARDRKGIDEQFF. The CDR3 bases are TGCAGTGCTAGAGATCGTAAGGGGATCGATGAGCAGTTCTTC.

This clonotype was observed a few times. The rearrangement uses TRBV28 and TRBJ1-1, with D possibly being TRBD1 (5 bases). The length of the CDR3 is 14 residues. Germline values: CDR1 MDHEN, CDR2 SYDVKM. Trimming stripped 4 bases from V and 10 bases from J, with 19 bases between. For the CDR3, the DNA is TGTGCCAGCAGTTCAACAATGGGACTGGGAGTAGCTTTCTTT. This encodes CASSSTMGLGVAFF.

With regard to this clonotype: A much larger clone lies one base from this, so it may be a read error. V usage is TRBV14 and J usage is TRBJ2-1, with TRBD2 matching 9 bases. The V gene's germline CDR1 is SGHDN and CDR2 FVKESK. The CDR3 consists of 15 residues. The ends lost 5 bases at V and 6 bases at J; junction bases unmatched: 8. CDR3 sequence reads: CASSSASGASNEQFF. The CDR3 region has the DNA TGTGCCAGCAGCTCCGCTAGCGGGGCCTCCAATGAGCAGTTCTTC.

This clonotype was seen more than once but under ten times. V and J are TRBV19 and TRBJ2-7; D perhaps matches TRBD2 (6 bases). V lost 5 bases to trimming and J lost 3 bases, with 11 bases between them. Germline V gene sequence: CDR1 LNHDA, CDR2 SQIVND (reference sequence). The CDR3 runs 13 residues. As DNA, the CDR3 is TGTGCCAGTAGTCGGGTAGCGGACTACGAGCAGTACTTC. Protein: CASSRVADYEQYF.

This clonotype was picked up many times. The chain links TRBV28 to TRBJ2-7, with a weak D call TRBD1 (6 bases). The CDR3 loop spans 14 amino acids. The germline gives CDR1 MDHEN, CDR2 SYDVKM. V was trimmed by 6 bases and J by 6 bases, leaving 18 bases between them. As DNA, the CDR3 is TGTGCCAGCAGGCCCCAGGGGTACCTGCGCGAGCAGTACTTC. This sequence encodes CASRPQGYLREQYF.